This record covers a single T cell receptor (beta chain). The antigen remains unidentified. The source of the sample is a study of response to subunit inactivated influenza vaccine. Per the germline V gene, CDR1 is GTSNPN and CDR2 is SVGIG (reference sequence). The CDR3 loop spans 13 amino acids. Trimming removed 2 bases at V and 7 bases at J, with 14 bases between. Each CDR3 protein is one row after TCRdb ran MiXCR on the RT-PCR reads. The repertoire holds 710,000 or so distinct CDR3 sequences, with around 16% as singletons. Study outcomes and limitations: Authors suggested few new T cells are recruited by each seasonal influenza vaccination.

This receptor was taken from a man over 45 who received an inactivated influenza vaccine. This chain connects TRBV30 to TRBJ2-5; possible D gene TRBD1, 6 bases. The specimen comprised PBMCs from blood, sampled roughly 13 days after vaccination. The CDR3 sequence is CAWSYRDKGTQYF. As DNA, the CDR3 is TGTGCCTGGAGTTACAGGGATAAGGGGACCCAGTACTTC.